The 14 T cell receptor beta chains presented below share a single source sample, sequenced in a study of blood T cell repertoires in COVID-19. Only in-frame clones appear in the TCRdb table, and some are missing; sequencing was by immunoSEQ multiplex PCR. The top ten hold 4.9% of the sample, which has about 25,000 clones, approximately 91% seen once. Material for sequencing was peripheral blood. Every receptor here comes from a man in his 70s with active COVID-19.

The gene calls are TRBV5-4 and TRBJ2-7; maybe TRBD2 (6 bases). The V and J ends lost 1 base and 3 bases respectively, with 11 bases between them. The CDR3 loop spans 14 amino acids. Germline values: CDR1 SGHNT, CDR2 YYREEE (reference sequence). The CDR3 DNA is TGTGCCAGCAGCTTGATCGGGGGTCTCTACGAGCAGTACTTC. Its translation: CASSLIGGLYEQYF.

The chain combines TRBV10-3 with TRBJ1-5, with TRBD1 matching 9 bases. There are 14 residues in the CDR3. V was pared by 6 bases and J by 5 bases, with 5 bases of the junction left unmatched. Germline lookup yields CDR1 ENHRY and CDR2 SYGVKD. The CDR3 DNA is TGTGCCATCAGCACAGGGGGCTCGGATCAGCCCCAGCATTTT. Protein sequence: CAISTGGSDQPQHF.

The chain recombines TRBV11-3 with TRBJ2-2; 8 positions agree with TRBD1. Germline trimming cut 5 bases from V and 0 bases from J; bases unmatched to any gene: 5. The CDR3 loop spans 16 amino acids. In germline, CDR1 is SGHNT, CDR2 YENEEA. CDR3 nucleotides: TGTGCCAGCAGCCCTCGGACAGGGTCGAACACCGGGGAGCTGTTTTTT. Protein: CASSPRTGSNTGELFF.

The rearrangement links TRBV3-1 (or the pseudogene TRBV3-2) to TRBJ2-2; D remains ambiguous. With 2 bases removed from V and 6 bases from J, the gap between germline ends came to 7 bases. CDR3 length: 13 residues. CDR1 and CDR2 (germline): LGHDT, YNNKEL (reference sequence). CDR3 sequence: CASSQSVPGELFF. CDR3 sequence (DNA): TGTGCCAGCAGCCAATCAGTCCCCGGGGAGCTGTTTTTT.

This clone came up once. The chain couples TRBV7-9 to TRBJ2-3; the D gene is possibly TRBD1 (5 bases). This CDR3 comprises 13 residues. Deletions cut 6 bases from V and 5 bases from J, with 12 bases between. Germline loops: CDR1 SEHNR, CDR2 FQNEAQ (reference sequence). In DNA, the CDR3 is TGTGCCAGCAGATCGGCAGGGTTAGATACGCAGTATTTT. It translates to CASRSAGLDTQYF.

The gene calls are TRBV2 and TRBJ1-1; D possibly corresponds to TRBD1 (6 bases). The V end was cut by 4 bases, the J end by 8 bases, with 11 bases between. Germline assignment: CDR1 SNHLY and CDR2 FYNNEI. The CDR3 is made up of 12 amino acids. CDR3 in DNA: TGTGCCAGCAGTGGGAACAGGGCCGAAGCTTTCTTT. Its protein is CASSGNRAEAFF.

This clone was picked up one time. This sequence joins TRBV5-6 and TRBJ2-7; 12 positions agree with TRBD2. V gave up 0 bases and J gave up 5 bases; unmatched junction bases: 6. From germline, CDR1 is SGHDT and CDR2 YYEEEE. CDR3 size: 16 residues. The CDR3 region is CASSLVGTSGYNEQYF. In DNA form, the CDR3 reads TGTGCCAGCAGCTTGGTTGGGACTAGCGGGTACAACGAGCAGTACTTC.

The rearrangement links TRBV6-2 or TRBV6-3 to TRBJ2-7; a possible D gene is TRBD2 (6 bases). Germline-derived CDR1 and CDR2 are MNHEY and SVGEGT. Trimming took off 5 bases at V and 4 bases at J, with 12 bases between the two ends. The CDR3 spans 13 residues. CDR3 residues: CASSAPGDYEQYF. CDR3 in DNA: TGTGCCAGCAGTGCACCGGGAGATTACGAGCAGTACTTC.

The sample holds a few counts of this clone. V usage is TRBV6-2 or TRBV6-3 and J usage is TRBJ1-1; 7 bases agree with TRBD1. Trimming cost V 2 bases and J 2 bases; bases outside gene matches: 2. There are 14 residues in the CDR3. The germline gives CDR1 MNHEY, CDR2 SVGEGT. In nucleotides, the CDR3 is TGTGCCAGCAGTTACCGACAGGGTAACACTGAAGCTTTCTTT. Translation gives CASSYRQGNTEAFF.

This chain connects TRBV6-2 or TRBV6-3 to TRBJ2-1; possible D gene TRBD1, 5 bases. Germline CDR1 and CDR2: MNHEY and SVGEGT. The CDR3 contains 15 residues. V was trimmed by 2 bases and J by 0 bases, leaving 8 bases between them. The CDR3 coding sequence is TGTGCCAGCAGTTACGCGACAGTCTCCTACAATGAGCAGTTCTTC. This codes for CASSYATVSYNEQFF.

The chain combines TRBV30 with TRBJ1-5; possibly TRBD1 for D (6 bases). With 0 bases removed from V and 6 bases from J, the gap between germline ends came to 18 bases. Germline values: CDR1 GTSNPN, CDR2 SVGIG (reference sequence). The length of the CDR3 is 16 residues. CDR3 residues: CAWSVQGPPGTQPQHF. For the CDR3, the DNA is TGTGCCTGGAGTGTACAGGGACCTCCGGGGACTCAGCCCCAGCATTTT.

V gene TRBV5-1 combines with J gene TRBJ1-2, with D tentatively TRBD1 (6 bases). Germline V gene lookup returns CDR1 SGHRS and CDR2 YFSETQ. The CDR3 length is 12 residues. V dropped 5 bases and J dropped 5 bases, with 10 bases sitting between them. The CDR3: CASRAGEYGYTF. The CDR3 DNA reads as TGCGCCAGCAGAGCAGGGGAATATGGCTACACCTTC.

CDR3 in DNA: TGTGCCTGGAGTTTCCCCACCGGGACAGGGGATTTTGAGCAGTACTTC. It codes for CAWSFPTGTGDFEQYF. The rearrangement joins TRBV30 to TRBJ2-7; the match to TRBD1 covers 10 bases. The CDR3 contains 16 residues. With 2 bases clipped from V and 7 bases from J, the junction kept 14 bases outside the gene matches. Germline V gene data show CDR1 as GTSNPN and CDR2 as SVGIG (reference sequence). Drawing the rest from reference TRBV30 and TRBJ2-7, the complete variable domain is SQTIHQWPATLVQPVGSPLSLECTVEGTSNPNLYWYRQAAGRGLQLLFYSVGIGQISSEVPQNLSASRPQDRQFILSSKKLLLSDSGFYLCAWSFPTGTGDFEQYFGPGTRLTVT.

The CDR3 DNA reads TGTGCCAGCAGCCAAGACGGGGTGTTAGGCAGCCGATCATCCTCCTACGAGCAGTACTTC. This sequence encodes CASSQDGVLGSRSSSYEQYF. This rearrangement joins TRBV3-1 (or the pseudogene TRBV3-2) to TRBJ2-7; tentatively, D is TRBD2 (5 bases). The germline V gene encodes CDR1 LGHDT and CDR2 YNNKEL (reference sequence). This CDR3 comprises 20 residues. Deletions cut 0 bases from V and 0 bases from J, with 24 bases between.